This T cell receptor beta chain emerged from a study of blood T cell repertoires in COVID-19. About the research overall: Nucleic acid was either cDNA or gDNA, and it came from T cells, B-cell-depleted T cells, or PBMCs.

The repertoire was sequenced with immunoSEQ multiplex PCR; TCRdb's copy has only in-frame clones and lacks some. Altogether about 250,000 clones are present, about 86% being singletons, with the ten largest covering roughly 1.4%. The CDR3 is made up of 13 amino acids. V shed 3 bases and J shed 12 bases, with 15 bases lying between them. The germline V gene encodes CDR1 MGHRA and CDR2 YSYEKL. This chain connects TRBV4-1 to TRBJ2-1, with D possibly matching TRBD1 (6 bases). The source material was peripheral blood. This TCR derives from a man older than 75 with acute or convalescent COVID-19. In nucleotides, the CDR3 is TGCGCCAGCAGCCACCGCAGGGAACAGGGGCAGTTCTTC. It translates to CASSHRREQGQFF.